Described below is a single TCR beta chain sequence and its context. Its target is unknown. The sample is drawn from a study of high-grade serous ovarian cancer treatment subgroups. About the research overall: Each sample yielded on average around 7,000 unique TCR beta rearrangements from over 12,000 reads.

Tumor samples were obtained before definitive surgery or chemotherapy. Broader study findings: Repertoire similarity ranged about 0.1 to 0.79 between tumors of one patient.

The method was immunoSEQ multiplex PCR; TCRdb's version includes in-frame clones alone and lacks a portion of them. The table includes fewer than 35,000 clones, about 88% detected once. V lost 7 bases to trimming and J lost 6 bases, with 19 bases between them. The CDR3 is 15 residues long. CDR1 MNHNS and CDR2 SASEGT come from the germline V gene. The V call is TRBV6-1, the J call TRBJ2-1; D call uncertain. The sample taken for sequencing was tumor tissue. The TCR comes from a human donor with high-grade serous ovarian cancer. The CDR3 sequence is CASKGQGPVANEQFF. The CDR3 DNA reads TGTGCCAGCAAAGGTCAAGGGCCAGTAGCCAATGAGCAGTTCTTC.